Presented here are 19 T cell receptor beta chains from one specimen sequenced in a study of blood T cell repertoires in COVID-19. Measured with immunoSEQ multiplex PCR; TCRdb has only the in-frame clones, and not every one. The sample lists about 250,000 clones; just over 85% were seen once. Sample: PBMCs or T cells enriched from blood (not recorded which). The receptors were sampled from a man between 35 and 55 years old who had recovered from COVID-19.

The chain combines TRBV6-5 with TRBJ1-1, with 8 bases that match TRBD1. Germline V gives CDR1 MNHEY, CDR2 SVGAGI. Unmatched junction bases numbered 2, after V lost 0 bases and J lost 8 bases. The CDR3 consists of 13 residues. The CDR3 DNA follows: TGTGCCAGCAGTTACTCGAGGGACAGGGAAGCTTTCTTT. Its protein is CASSYSRDREAFF.

This rearrangement joins TRBV19 to TRBJ1-1, with D possibly matching TRBD1 (5 bases). Trimming shortened V by 6 bases and J by 1 base, and 9 bases separated the two germline ends. Germline V CDR1 and CDR2: LNHDA, SQIVND (reference sequence). This CDR3 region has 13 residues. CDR3 DNA sequence: TGTGCCAGTAGGTTGACAGAGAACACTGAAGCTTTCTTT. This sequence encodes CASRLTENTEAFF.

The J gene is TRBJ2-1, the V gene TRBV7-3, with 11 nucleotides matching TRBD2. The germline gives CDR1 SGHTA, CDR2 FQGTGA. V shed 3 bases and J 5 bases; nucleotides not matched to a gene: 6. The CDR3 consists of 16 residues. The CDR3 region is CASSFLGTSGDNEQFF. CDR3 nucleotide sequence: TGTGCCAGCAGCTTTTTGGGGACTAGCGGAGACAATGAGCAGTTCTTC.

V usage is TRBV19 and J usage is TRBJ2-3; the D gene is possibly TRBD1 (5 bases). The CDR3 runs 16 residues. Per the germline V gene, CDR1 is LNHDA and CDR2 is SQIVND (reference sequence). The V end lost 2 bases, the J end lost 1 base, and 13 bases lay between the germline ends. The CDR3, as DNA: TGTGCCAGTAGTATACAGGGAATGTCAGGCACAGATACGCAGTATTTT. It specifies CASSIQGMSGTDTQYF.

J is TRBJ1-1 and V is TRBV5-1; D gene ambiguous. The V and J ends lost 4 bases and 1 base respectively, with 11 bases between them. Germline V CDR1 and CDR2: SGHRS, YFSETQ. This CDR3 is built from 14 residues. The CDR3 nucleotides read TGCGCCAGCAGCACCTTCGATAGGAACACTGAAGCTTTCTTT. Translating it yields CASSTFDRNTEAFF.

The chain is built from TRBV5-6 and TRBJ2-5; TRBD1 matches 7 bases. This CDR3 has 13 amino acids. V was pared by 3 bases and J by 5 bases, with 4 bases of the junction left unmatched. CDR1 is SGHDT, CDR2 YYEEEE, per germline. In DNA, the CDR3 is TGTGCCAGCAGCTCTTTGACAGGGGAGACCCAGTACTTC. It codes for CASSSLTGETQYF.

The gene calls are TRBV2 and TRBJ1-5; 9 bases are shared with TRBD1. From germline, CDR1 is SNHLY and CDR2 FYNNEI. The CDR3 is 13 amino acids. The ends lost 8 bases at V and 7 bases at J; junction bases unmatched: 6. Written as DNA, the CDR3 is TGTGCCAGCGAACAGGGGGCTCGACAGCCCCAGCATTTT. Residues: CASEQGARQPQHF. Filled out from reference TRBV2 and TRBJ1-5, the complete variable domain reads EPEVTQTPSHQVTQMGQEVILRCVPISNHLYFYWYRQILGQKVEFLVSFYNNEISEKSEIFDDQFSVERPDGSNFTLKIRSTKLEDSAMYFCASEQGARQPQHFGDGTRLSIL.

The chain is built from TRBV29-1 and TRBJ2-5, with 7 bases that match TRBD2. The trim removed 1 base at V and 2 bases at J, leaving 7 bases unmatched. The germline CDR1 and CDR2 sequences are SQVTM and ANQGSEA. CDR3 length equals 15 residues. The CDR3 nucleotides read TGCAGCGTTGAAGCGACTAGCTTAGGGCAAGAGACCCAGTACTTC. Translation: CSVEATSLGQETQYF.

The rearrangement links TRBV4-2 to TRBJ2-5; 7 bases line up with TRBD2. The germline V gene encodes CDR1 LGHNA and CDR2 YNFKEQ. The CDR3 loop spans 18 amino acids. J gave up 4 bases and V 0 bases, and 14 bases lay outside the gene matches. CDR3 residues: CASSQDNPGGPAGETQYF. In nucleotides, the CDR3 is TGTGCCAGCAGCCAAGATAACCCGGGGGGTCCCGCTGGAGAGACCCAGTACTTC.

In DNA form, the CDR3 reads TGTGCCAGCAGCGTAGATCACAGGGGGGACTCACCCCTCCACTTT. Protein sequence: CASSVDHRGDSPLHF. This sequence joins TRBV9 and TRBJ1-6, with 8 bases that match TRBD1. The junction had 6 bases not matched to a gene; V was cut back by 0 bases and J by 10 bases. There are 15 residues in the CDR3. Germline-derived CDR1 and CDR2 are SGDLS and YYNGEE.

The chain links TRBV5-1 to TRBJ2-7; D perhaps matches TRBD2 (6 bases). V was trimmed by 4 bases and J by 7 bases, leaving 15 bases between them. Looked up from germline, CDR1 is SGHRS and CDR2 is YFSETQ. The CDR3 is made up of 13 amino acids. The DNA of the CDR3 is TGCGCCAGCAGCGGAGGGGACTCTAGGGAGCAGTACTTC. Translation gives CASSGGDSREQYF.

The genes are TRBV3-1 (or the pseudogene TRBV3-2) and TRBJ1-3; a weak D match, TRBD1 (5 bases). The V end lost 1 base, the J end lost 0 bases, and 16 bases lay between the germline ends. Germline V gene data show CDR1 as LGHDT and CDR2 as YNNKEL (reference sequence). CDR3 length equals 18 residues. CDR3 DNA: TGTGCCAGCAGCCAAGTTCTGGCAGGGCCATTCTCTGGAAACACCATATATTTT. Encoded protein: CASSQVLAGPFSGNTIYF.

This clone was counted a single time. The chain combines TRBV10-3 with TRBJ1-6; 8 nucleotides match TRBD1. V shed 5 bases, J shed 6 bases, and the junction held 3 bases outside the gene matches. The CDR3 sequence is 14 residues long. Germline V gene sequence: CDR1 ENHRY, CDR2 SYGVKD. As DNA, the CDR3 is TGTGCCATCAGTCCCCAGGGGGCTAATTCACCCCTCCACTTT. It specifies CAISPQGANSPLHF.

This clone showed up just a few times. This chain joins TRBV6-2 or TRBV6-3 and TRBJ1-5; TRBD1 is a possible D gene (5 bases). The CDR3 has 15 residues. With 2 bases removed from V and 7 bases from J, the gap between germline ends came to 15 bases. CDR1 and CDR2 (germline): MNHEY, SVGEGT. The DNA of the CDR3 is TGTGCCAGCAGTTACCTTCCGGGGGATGACCAGCCCCAGCATTTT. Translating gives CASSYLPGDDQPQHF.

The chain joins TRBV7-6 to TRBJ2-4, with D possibly being TRBD2 (6 bases). CDR1 is SGHVS, CDR2 FNYEAQ, per germline. The CDR3 loop spans 16 amino acids. Between the trimmed V and J ends, which lost 1 base and 7 bases, there was a span of 17 bases. CDR3 bases: TGTGCCAGCAGCTTAGAGGTCTATCGCGGAGGGAACATTCAGTACTTC. This sequence encodes CASSLEVYRGGNIQYF.

This clone was observed a single time. The chain carries TRBV7-9 and TRBJ1-1; no clear D. Per germline, CDR1 SEHNR and CDR2 FQNEAQ (reference sequence). V dropped 7 bases and J dropped 2 bases, with 14 bases sitting between them. The CDR3 runs to 14 residues. The CDR3: CASTPEMINTEAFF. CDR3 DNA: TGTGCCAGCACCCCTGAGATGATTAACACTGAAGCTTTCTTT.

The chain carries TRBV24-1 and TRBJ2-1; 10 nucleotides line up with TRBD1. V trimming: 3 bases; J trimming: 7 bases; junction bases outside the gene matches: 2. The CDR3 runs 14 residues. Germline V gene sequence: CDR1 KGHDR, CDR2 SFDVKD. CDR3: CATSDGQGDNEQFF. For the CDR3, the DNA is TGTGCCACCAGTGATGGACAGGGGGATAATGAGCAGTTCTTC.

The J gene is TRBJ2-3, the V gene TRBV7-3, with 15 bases fitting TRBD2. The V segment lost 8 bases and the J segment 2 bases; nucleotides outside the gene matches: 14. This CDR3 contains 19 residues. CDR1 is SGHTA and CDR2 is FQGTGA in the germline V gene. CDR3 DNA sequence: TGTGCCAGCCGTCCAAAGGGGACTAGCGGGGGGCCGGTCACAGATACGCAGTATTTT. Residues: CASRPKGTSGGPVTDTQYF.

The chain joins TRBV3-1 (or the pseudogene TRBV3-2) to TRBJ2-5, with TRBD1 matching 7 bases. J gave up 7 bases and V 1 base, and 12 bases lay outside the gene matches. CDR3 size: 16 residues. CDR1 LGHDT and CDR2 YNNKEL come from the germline V gene (reference sequence). The CDR3 DNA is TGTGCCAGCAGCCAAGGAGGGAACAGGGGATTGGGGACCCAGTACTTC. It specifies CASSQGGNRGLGTQYF.